This T cell receptor (beta chain) was captured in a study of regulatory T cells in long-lasting Graves disease. Arm-PCR of CDR3 regions and iRepertoire HTBI primers were the basis on which TCR beta libraries were built. Using its own MiXCR run on the multiplex PCR reads, TCRdb lists one record per CDR3 protein. Found here are approximately 290,000 distinct CDR3 sequences, 20% to 25% of them singletons; the top ten hold roughly 56%. This clonotype showed up just once. What it binds is unknown. Notes on the study in general: Graves' patients with persistent disease showed TCR diversity lower than patients newly diagnosed.

Time point indicated: persistent/refractory GD, antithyroid drugs over 5 years with positive TRAb. The TCR library was prepared using RNA isolated from PBMCs. This CDR3 contains 14 residues. Germline-derived CDR1 and CDR2 are MNHEY and SVGEGT. The junction had 6 bases not matched to a gene; V was cut back by 6 bases and J by 9 bases. This sequence originates from a female donor with Graves disease. This specimen was peripheral blood mononuclear cells (PBMCs), taken when the disease was refractory, from a patient treated with antithyroid drugs. V and J are TRBV6-2 or TRBV6-3 and TRBJ2-1; 12 bases match TRBD1. Written as DNA, the CDR3 is TGTGCCAGCAGCTGGGACAGGGGGCGGAGTGAGCAGTTCTTC. Translating gives CASSWDRGRSEQFF.